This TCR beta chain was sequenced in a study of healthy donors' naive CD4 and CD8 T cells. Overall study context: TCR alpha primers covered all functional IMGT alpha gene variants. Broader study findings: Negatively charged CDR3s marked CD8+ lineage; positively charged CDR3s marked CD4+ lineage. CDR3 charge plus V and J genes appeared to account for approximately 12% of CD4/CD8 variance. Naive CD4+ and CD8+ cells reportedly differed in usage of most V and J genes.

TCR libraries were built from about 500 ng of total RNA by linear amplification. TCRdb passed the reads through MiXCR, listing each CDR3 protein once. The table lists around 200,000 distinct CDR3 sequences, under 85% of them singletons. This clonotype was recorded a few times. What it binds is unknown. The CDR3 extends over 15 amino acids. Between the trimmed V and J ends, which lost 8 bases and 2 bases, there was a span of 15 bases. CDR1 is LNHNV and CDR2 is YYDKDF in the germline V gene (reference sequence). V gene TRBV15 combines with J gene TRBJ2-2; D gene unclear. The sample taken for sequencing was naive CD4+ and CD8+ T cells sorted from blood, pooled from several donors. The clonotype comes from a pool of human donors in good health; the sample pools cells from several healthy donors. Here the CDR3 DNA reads TGTGCCACCCTCCGTAGGGCTGACAACACCGGGGAGCTGTTTTTT. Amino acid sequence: CATLRRADNTGELFF.